The clone carrying this TCR beta chain was observed a few times. Its antigen remains unknown. This specimen belongs to a study of human T cells and chemical hapten exposure. Time point of the sample: healthy volunteer bleed at 2 weeks. Sequencing started from total RNA isolated from unfractionated whole blood. The library attached unique molecular identifiers to individual cDNA molecules. Per the study methods: Samples ranged from roughly 20,000 to 700,000 TCRs, with a median of approximately 96,000. Using its own MiXCR run on the RACE reads, TCRdb lists one record per CDR3 protein. Here the V and J calls rest on TCRdb's processing, not on the authors' analysis. The sample holds over 85,000 distinct CDR3 sequences; 8.5% to 9% are singletons and the top ten take 2.9%. General study results and limits: With regard to DPC sensitization, TCRs above 1 in 1000 frequency did not change.

Germline V gene data show CDR1 as SGDLS and CDR2 as YYNGEE. After removal of 0 bases from V and 4 bases from J, the junction contained 7 bases not matched to a gene. There are 16 residues in the CDR3. This clonotype was sampled from a female donor in good health. Some clones in this sample may be carry-over from other donors' samples. Sequencing was performed on whole blood. This chain connects TRBV9 to TRBJ1-1, with TRBD1 identical over 9 bases. The CDR3 spells CASSVGAGQGLTEAFF. The CDR3 bases are TGTGCCAGCAGCGTAGGCGCGGGACAGGGCCTCACTGAAGCTTTCTTT.